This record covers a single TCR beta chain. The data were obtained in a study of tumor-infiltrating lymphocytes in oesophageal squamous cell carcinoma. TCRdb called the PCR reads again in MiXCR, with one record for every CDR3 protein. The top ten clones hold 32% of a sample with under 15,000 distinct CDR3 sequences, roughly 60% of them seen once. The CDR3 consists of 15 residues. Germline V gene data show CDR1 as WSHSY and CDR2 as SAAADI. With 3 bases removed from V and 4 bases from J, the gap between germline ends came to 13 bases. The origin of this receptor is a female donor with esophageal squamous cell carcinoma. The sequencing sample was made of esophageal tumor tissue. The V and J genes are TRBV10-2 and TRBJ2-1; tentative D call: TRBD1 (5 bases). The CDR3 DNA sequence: TGCGCCAGCAGTGAATCGCAGGGATGGTACAATGAGCAGTTCTTC. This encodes CASSESQGWYNEQFF.